A single T cell receptor beta chain is shown here with its context. Possible read error: a much larger clone is one base away. V was pared by 3 bases and J by 7 bases, with 9 bases between. The CDR3 is made up of 12 amino acids. Germline values: CDR1 MGHDK, CDR2 SYGVNS. It was RNA transcripts that yielded the amplified TCR beta CDR3 regions. HTBI primers were employed in a first-round RT-PCR of the TCR CDR3. TCRdb ran MiXCR on the multiplex PCR reads and lists one entry per CDR3 protein. This table holds 730,000 or so distinct CDR3 sequences, roughly a sixth found once. This entry is derived from a study of T cells in Graves' hyperthyroidism and ophthalmopathy.

V gene TRBV25-1 combines with J gene TRBJ1-2, with D possibly TRBD1 on 6 matching bases. The source material was blood. The sequence was obtained from a woman aged 45 to 65 with Graves' hyperthyroidism that later progressed to Graves' ophthalmopathy. This CDR3 reads CASSDTGFGYTF. The DNA for the CDR3 is TGTGCCAGCAGTGACACAGGGTTTGGCTACACCTTC.